What follows are 5 T cell receptor beta chains derived from one specimen sequenced in a study of blood T cell repertoires in COVID-19. Sequencing was performed with immunoSEQ multiplex PCR; in TCRdb, only in-frame clones are kept and a portion is missing. Of 100,000 or so clones in the sample, approximately 78% are singletons; the top ten hold 10% to 15%. The sequenced material came from peripheral blood. These receptors originate from a human donor in a cohort sampled during active COVID-19.

The CDR3 region has the DNA TGTGCCAGCAGCTTAGTAGACGGGTACGAGCAGTACTTC. It specifies CASSLVDGYEQYF. The rearrangement links TRBV7-2 to TRBJ2-7, with D unclear. Germline-derived CDR1 and CDR2 are SGHTA and FQGNSA. V was pared by 1 base and J by 4 bases, with 8 bases between. The CDR3 is 13 amino acids.

The rearrangement uses TRBV30 and TRBJ1-6; D unclear. The V end lost 1 base, the J end lost 7 bases, and 8 bases lay between the germline ends. This CDR3 has 13 amino acids. The germline V gene encodes CDR1 GTSNPN and CDR2 SVGIG (reference sequence). The CDR3 region has the DNA TGTGCCTGGAGTGGTGGAGGGAATTCACCCCTCCACTTT. Translated, it gives CAWSGGGNSPLHF.

This chain uses TRBV28 with TRBJ2-7; 10 positions agree with TRBD2. V shed 8 bases, J shed 1 base, and the junction held 8 bases outside the gene matches. Germline V gives CDR1 MDHEN, CDR2 SYDVKM. The CDR3 contains 15 residues. The CDR3, as DNA: TGTGCCAGCCTTGACAGGACTAGCGGTTCCTACGAGCAGTACTTC. It encodes CASLDRTSGSYEQYF.

This chain connects TRBV6-5 to TRBJ1-2; D not resolved. Germline V gene data show CDR1 as MNHEY and CDR2 as SVGAGI. The CDR3 totals 11 residues. The V and J ends lost 4 bases and 7 bases respectively, with 7 bases between them. CDR3 residues: CASSSGFGYTF. The CDR3 DNA reads TGTGCCAGCAGTTCAGGTTTTGGCTACACCTTC.

The chain carries TRBV18 and TRBJ2-1, with 12 positions matching TRBD1. Trimming at V came to 2 bases and at J to 7 bases, leaving 9 bases not matched to a gene. CDR1 and CDR2 from the germline V gene are KGHSH and LQKENI. This CDR3 contains 17 residues. The CDR3 DNA follows: TGTGCCAGCTCACCATCATTTCCGGGACAGGGGGCTAATGAGCAGTTCTTC. It yields the protein CASSPSFPGQGANEQFF.